This TCR beta chain was identified during a study of shared clonotypes between healthy human individuals (dated by TCRdb to 2019 to 2021). As for the study more broadly: A couple of women and a few men aged 18 to 49 years were included in the cohort. Leukapheresis yielded between about 0.9 and 9.5 billion PBMCs per donor. Libraries were prepared and TCR repertoires were sequenced by different laboratories using diverse techniques, in order to increase sequencing depth and limit assay-specific biases. The study deeply sequenced blood TCR repertoires of roughly five healthy adults to estimate repertoire size and the extent of clonotype sharing between individuals. Per donor, three plates each were used for CD4 naive and CD4 memory, two for CD8 naive, and one for CD8 memory. Overall study results and their limits: About 5% of naive CD4, 3.5% of naive CD8, around 2.3% of memory CD4, and 0.4% of memory CD8 clonotypes were shared across a few donors. Higher generation probabilities were observed for clonotypes shared by all four sorted-subset donors than for non-shared clonotypes. Rarefaction of sorted-subset datasets indicated incomplete sequencing despite the large sequencing depth. Estimated clonotype richness was generally larger for naive than for memory subsets. Pairwise subsampling led to the expectation that sequencing depth would affect the degree of clonotype sharing among donors. The small number of donors limited the genetic and exposure-history diversity represented. Sampling was limited to blood, and TCR repertoires in tissue likely differ from TCR repertoires in blood.

The donors were healthy, HIV-negative adults with no recently reported acute infections or vaccinations. Every donor was a Caucasian adult living in Nashville, Tennessee, USA. CD4+ T cells were enriched through magnetic negative selection, after which naive cells were positively selected on CD45RA and the remaining negative fraction served as the memory subset. Blood was obtained by leukapheresis, after which PBMCs were separated by Ficoll-Histopaque density gradient centrifugation and cryopreserved in liquid nitrogen vapor phase. Analytical flow cytometry was used to check the purity and quantity of each magnetically sorted T cell population. Genomic DNA was isolated from each sorted fraction and quantified by UV absorbance on a Nanodrop 2000c. Points on this clone: The clone's antigen remains unknown. No base-level quality is on record; no much larger clone is a single base apart.

V and J lose 0 bases and 9 bases, and a span of 15 bases separates them. CDR3 length: 14 amino acids, cysteine to phenylalanine. Left in the record is the CDR3 DNA by itself, 42 bases read in frame from the first base. CDR1 is given as SGHAT and CDR2 as FQNNGV, both from the germline V gene. Using the deep immunoSEQ assay, multiplex PCR amplified TCR CDR3 regions from genomic DNA. Genomic DNA extracted from each cell subset was distributed evenly over all wells of several immunoSEQ 96-well plates, and each plate served as one replicate. Each replicate PCR for sorted subsets received roughly 0.2 ug genomic DNA, equal to tens of thousands of T cell genomes. Purified libraries were quantified with a Qubit 3.0 fluorometer, sized on a Bioanalyzer 2100, and re-quantified with the KAPA Library Quantification kit. Each immunoSEQ 96-well plate was sequenced on its own single-read 150-cycle Illumina NextSeq 550 flow cell. In the original analysis: Because the immunoSEQ output included only junctional sequences and no quality scores, the filtering could not be the same as the filtering used for full-length reads. Sequences were annotated with PyIR, a Python wrapper for IgBLAST v1.9, using IMGT germline references to assign V/J genes and CDR3. Reads were filtered out if the reads had weak V/J assignments (E-value above 1e-6), no CDR3, stop codons, out-of-frame junctions, or ambiguous translated residues. V3J clonotypes were defined as sequences sharing an identical inferred V gene, J gene, and CDR3 amino acid sequence. To compute the percentage overlap between repertoires, the number of shared unique clonotypes was divided by the size of the smaller repertoire. Richness of each repertoire was evaluated using RTK rarefaction, the Chao1 estimator, and Recon v2.1 estimates of unobserved clonotypes. Generation probabilities for all TCRbeta clonotypes obtained by the gDNA method from four donors were computed using OLGA. The table comes from immuneACCESS by way of TCRdb, which keeps in-frame sequences with V and J called. Part of the clones is missing from these tables; in studies checked, under half for an unresolved V gene and the rest for unknown reasons. From that table come the V and J calls and clone size; the DNA was used to work out D and trimming. This sample has some 1,100,000 clones in its table, and about 84% of those were observed once. The ten most abundant clones make up about 0.52% of the sample.

This clonotype originated in a man between 18 and 29 years old in good health. Some clones in this sample may be carry-over from other donors' samples. The sample was memory CD4+ T cells from PBMCs. This sample's cell subset or site label indicates: CD45RA-negative fraction. The V gene is TRBV11-2 and the J gene is TRBJ2-7; the D gene cannot be named for sure. The nucleotides are TGTGCCAGCAGCTTAGAGGGCCGGGCGATCGTGCAGTACTTC. This gives the protein CASSLEGRAIVQYF.